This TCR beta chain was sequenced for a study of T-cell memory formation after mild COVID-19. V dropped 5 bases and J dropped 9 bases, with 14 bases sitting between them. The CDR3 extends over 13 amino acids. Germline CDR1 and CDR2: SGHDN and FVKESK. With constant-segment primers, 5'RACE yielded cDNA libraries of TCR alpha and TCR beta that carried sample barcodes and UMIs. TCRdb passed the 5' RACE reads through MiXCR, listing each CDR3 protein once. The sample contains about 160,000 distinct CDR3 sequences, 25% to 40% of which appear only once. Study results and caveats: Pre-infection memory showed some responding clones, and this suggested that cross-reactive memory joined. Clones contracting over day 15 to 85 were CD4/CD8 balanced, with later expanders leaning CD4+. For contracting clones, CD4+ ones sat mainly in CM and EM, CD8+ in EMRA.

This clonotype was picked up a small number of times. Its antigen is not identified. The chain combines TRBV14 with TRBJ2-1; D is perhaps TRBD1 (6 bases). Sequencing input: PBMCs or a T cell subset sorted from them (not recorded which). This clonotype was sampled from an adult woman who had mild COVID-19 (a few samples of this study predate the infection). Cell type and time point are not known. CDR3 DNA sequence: TGTGCCAGCAGCTCTCGACAGGTCGGTGAGCAGTTCTTC. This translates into CASSSRQVGEQFF.